Described below is a single T cell receptor beta chain sequence and its context. A sample-barcoded 5' primer and a J-beta primer mix were used in a second PCR of roughly 7 to 12 cycles. Each cDNA molecule was tagged by a template-switch adaptor with 12 random nucleotides. Using its own MiXCR run on the 5' RACE reads, TCRdb lists one record per CDR3 protein. The sample lists 550,000 to 750,000 distinct CDR3 sequences; roughly 21% were seen once. This entry comes from a study of blood T cells in healthy people across ages. Study-level background: With template switching, about one barcoded beta molecule was captured per two T cells.

The junction had 12 bases not matched to a gene; V was cut back by 6 bases and J by 3 bases. Germline V CDR1 and CDR2: SEHNR, FQNEAQ (reference sequence). CDR3 size: 16 residues. This sequence joins TRBV7-9 and TRBJ2-3; the match to TRBD1 covers 7 bases. The sequence derives from a man in his 70s in good health. The sequenced sample was blood. CDR3 in amino acids: CASSNTGEFWTDTQYF. The CDR3 DNA reads as TGTGCCAGCAGTAATACAGGGGAGTTTTGGACAGATACGCAGTATTTT.